These 10 T cell receptor beta chains were sequenced from one sample in a study of shared clonotypes between healthy human individuals (TCRdb year 2020). Preparation of the library involved the immunoSEQ multiplex PCR assay. TCRdb took over this immuneACCESS table, retaining in-frame rearrangements with V and J assigned. Such tables are incomplete; in checked studies, under half of the missing clones stem from an unresolved V gene, and the remainder is unexplained. For this sample the table gives over 300,000 clones, of which around 87% were detected only once. Around 16% of the sample comes from the top ten. Source material: memory CD8+ T cells sorted from blood. The intended sense of this specimen's cell subset or site label: CD45RO+ cells pooled with CCR7-negative TemRA cells. The receptors come from a man between 18 and 35 years old in good health.

The sample holds a few counts of this clone. Here the CDR3 DNA reads TGTGCCTGGAGCGGCCGGGAGGCCCTATACAATGAGCAGTTCTTC. Amino acid sequence: CAWSGREALYNEQFF. This chain uses TRBV30 with TRBJ2-1, with 7 bases identical to TRBD2. After removal of 3 bases from V and 4 bases from J, the junction contained 9 bases not matched to a gene. Per germline, CDR1 GTSNPN and CDR2 SVGIG (reference sequence). The CDR3 is 15 residues long.

This clone was recorded a few times. The rearrangement links TRBV28 to TRBJ2-5, with D possibly called TRBD1 or TRBD2 (5 bases each). V was cut by 3 bases and J by 11 bases, with 31 bases left in between. The CDR3 is 18 residues long. The V gene's germline CDR1 is MDHEN and CDR2 SYDVKM. CDR3 bases: TGTGCCAGCAGTTTCCGGGACGCATTACTCCAAGAGGTTGAGGCTCAGTACTTC. The encoded protein is CASSFRDALLQEVEAQYF.

V gene TRBV7-2 combines with J gene TRBJ2-7, with D possibly being TRBD2 (5 bases). This CDR3 is 13 amino acids long. Looked up from germline, CDR1 is SGHTA and CDR2 is FQGNSA. Trimming stripped 7 bases from V and 3 bases from J, with 13 bases between. CDR3 sequence reads: CASKPPGYYEQYF. In nucleotides, the CDR3 is TGTGCCAGCAAGCCGCCGGGATACTACGAGCAGTACTTC.

About this clone itself: This sequence may be a read error, since a much larger clone differs from it by one base. The genes are TRBV7-2 and TRBJ2-7; D unclear. Germline values: CDR1 SGHTA, CDR2 FQGNSA. CDR3 length: 11 residues. Trimming took off 2 bases at V and 2 bases at J, with 1 base between the two ends. CDR3 sequence: CASSLPYEQYF. The CDR3 DNA is TGTGCCAGCAGCTTACCCTACGAGCAGTACTTC.

The rearrangement links TRBV4-1 to TRBJ1-5; no reliable D call. CDR1 and CDR2 (germline): MGHRA, YSYEKL. This CDR3 comprises 14 residues. V was cut by 3 bases and J by 4 bases, with 10 bases left in between. CDR3 sequence reads: CASSHSDGNQPQHF. As DNA, the CDR3 is TGCGCCAGCAGCCATTCTGACGGGAATCAGCCCCAGCATTTT.

The gene calls are TRBV27 and TRBJ2-7; D may be TRBD1 (6 bases). Germline CDR1 reads MNHEY; CDR2 reads SMNVEV (reference sequence). This CDR3 has 13 residues. The V and J ends lost 4 bases and 2 bases respectively, with 9 bases between them. CDR3 bases: TGTGCCAGCAGTTACAGGGACCCCTACGAGCAGTACTTC. Translated, it gives CASSYRDPYEQYF.

The chain couples TRBV11-2 to TRBJ1-1, with TRBD1 as a possible D gene (6 bases). Looked up from germline, CDR1 is SGHAT and CDR2 is FQNNGV. The CDR3 contains 15 residues. Trimming shortened V by 2 bases and J by 1 base, and 11 bases separated the two germline ends. CDR3 DNA: TGTGCCAGCAGCTTATGGGGGGCAGGGAACACTGAAGCTTTCTTT. This codes for CASSLWGAGNTEAFF.

V usage is TRBV29-1 and J usage is TRBJ1-2; D gene ambiguous. The V end was cut by 4 bases, the J end by 2 bases, with 8 bases between. CDR1 SQVTM and CDR2 ANQGSEA come from the germline V gene. The CDR3 contains 12 residues. The DNA of the CDR3 is TGCAGCGTTGTAATCGGAAACTATGGCTACACCTTC. Translating gives CSVVIGNYGYTF.

This chain links TRBV4-2 with TRBJ2-7, with 9 bases lining up with TRBD2. Trimming took 0 bases from V and 2 from J; bases not matched to a gene: 5. Germline-derived CDR1 and CDR2 are LGHNA and YNFKEQ. This CDR3 has 16 amino acids. DNA for the CDR3: TGTGCCAGCAGCCAAGATTGGGCTAGCGGGGCCTACGAGCAGTACTTC. Translated, it gives CASSQDWASGAYEQYF.

This clone was seen once. This chain uses TRBV5-1 with TRBJ2-7, with a tentative D call TRBD2 (6 bases). Trimming stripped 0 bases from V and 4 bases from J, with 11 bases between. The CDR3 is 14 amino acids. Germline V gene data show CDR1 as SGHRS and CDR2 as YFSETQ. CDR3 loop: CASSLAAGLYEQYF. The CDR3 DNA follows: TGCGCCAGCAGCTTGGCGGCGGGGTTGTACGAGCAGTACTTC.